This T cell receptor beta chain originates from a study of T cells in narcolepsy. Germline CDR1 SGHDN, CDR2 FVKESK. This CDR3 has 15 amino acids. Trimming left V 3 bases short and J 0 bases short, with 9 bases between. Findings and caveats of the study: Autoreactive clone sequences were missing from some blood memory CD4+ repertoires.

Libraries were prepared by immunoSEQ multiplex PCR; TCRdb keeps only in-frame clonotypes and omits some of them. Of about 40,000 clones listed, approximately 88% were seen once; the top ten hold 1% to 1.5%. Concerning this clone itself: Its specificity is not known.

The rearrangement links TRBV14 to TRBJ1-3, with a weak D call TRBD1 (6 bases). This sequence was found in a human donor with narcolepsy. Sequencing was performed on CD45RA- memory CD4+ T cells from PBMCs. DNA of the CDR3: TGTGCCAGCAGCCATCGGACAGTCTCTGGAAACACCATATATTTT. It codes for CASSHRTVSGNTIYF. The whole variable domain, filled in from reference TRBV14 and TRBJ1-3, reads EAGVTQFPSHSVIEKGQTVTLRCDPISGHDNLYWYRRVMGKEIKFLLHFVKESKQDESGMPNNRFLAERTGGTYSTLKVQPAELEDSGVYFCASSHRTVSGNTIYFGEGSWLTVV.